These 32 T cell receptor beta chains originate from one sample sequenced in a study of T-cell reconstitution after alpha-beta-depleted transplantation in children. Preparation of the TCRbeta library involved a method that used unique molecular identifiers. TCRdb fed the PCR reads into MiXCR, producing one record per CDR3 protein. Of about 500,000 distinct CDR3 sequences listed, about 33% are singletons. Sequenced here: PBMCs from the stem cell graft donor, sampled from the stem cell graft. The receptors stem from a human donor who donated a stem cell graft to a child with aplastic anemia.

The sample holds a few counts of this clonotype. This chain connects TRBV12-3 or TRBV12-4 to TRBJ2-1; 7 bases are a match to TRBD2. CDR3 size: 16 residues. V lost 7 bases, J lost 3 bases, and 12 bases stayed unmatched. The CDR3 sequence: CASTLTNAGVYNEQFF. The DNA for the CDR3 is TGTGCCAGCACCCTTACCAATGCGGGAGTCTACAATGAGCAGTTCTTC.

This clonotype was detected a few times. The rearrangement uses TRBV5-5 and TRBJ2-7; D call uncertain. V dropped 1 base and J dropped 7 bases, with 6 bases sitting between them. The length of the CDR3 is 11 residues. Germline CDR1 SGHKS, CDR2 YYEKEE (reference sequence). The CDR3 bases are TGTGCCAGCAGCTTGTTTGGGGAGCAGTACTTC. This encodes CASSLFGEQYF.

This clonotype was picked up a small number of times. The chain combines TRBV6-5 with TRBJ1-1; D gene uncertain. The CDR3 is 14 residues long. Trimming removed 3 bases from V and 6 bases from J, with 14 bases in between. Germline CDR1 and CDR2: MNHEY and SVGAGI. CDR3 in amino acids: CASSYVRQTAEAFF. Here the CDR3 DNA reads TGTGCCAGCAGTTATGTTCGGCAGACGGCTGAAGCTTTCTTT.

The sample holds a few counts of this clonotype. The J gene is TRBJ1-1, the V gene TRBV20-1; 10 bases are shared with TRBD1. This CDR3 contains 15 residues. Germline assignment: CDR1 DFQATT and CDR2 SNEGSKA (reference sequence). V was clipped by 3 bases and J by 0 bases; unmatched bases: 4. CDR3: CSASSGQGMNTEAFF. Here the CDR3 DNA reads TGCAGTGCTAGCTCGGGACAGGGGATGAACACTGAAGCTTTCTTT.

This clonotype was counted many times. The V and J genes are TRBV29-1 and TRBJ1-2; D is unresolved. The CDR3 length is 14 residues. Germline lookup yields CDR1 SQVTM and CDR2 ANQGSEA. V was cut by 2 bases and J by 2 bases, with 12 bases left in between. As DNA, the CDR3 is TGCAGCGTTGAAAAGAGAGAGGGAAACTATGGCTACACCTTC. Amino acid sequence: CSVEKREGNYGYTF.

The J gene is TRBJ1-1, the V gene TRBV27; a possible D gene is TRBD1 (6 bases). Germline loops: CDR1 MNHEY, CDR2 SMNVEV (reference sequence). The CDR3 has 16 residues. Trimming took off 5 bases at V and 0 bases at J, with 16 bases between the two ends. This CDR3 reads CASSPHRVGMNTEAFF. In DNA, the CDR3 is TGTGCCAGCAGTCCCCACAGGGTGGGCATGAACACTGAAGCTTTCTTT.

This clonotype was observed a few times. V gene TRBV15 combines with J gene TRBJ1-5; the match to TRBD1 covers 9 bases. The CDR3 consists of 15 residues. Germline CDR1 and CDR2: LNHNV and YYDKDF (reference sequence). V gave up 5 bases and J gave up 3 bases; unmatched junction bases: 5. CDR3 residues: CATSWDRAPNQPQHF. CDR3 sequence (DNA): TGTGCCACCAGCTGGGACAGGGCCCCCAATCAGCCCCAGCATTTT.

The rearrangement links TRBV6-5 to TRBJ2-5, with 7 positions matching TRBD2. V lost 2 bases and J lost 2; bases outside the gene matches: 5. Germline V gives CDR1 MNHEY, CDR2 SVGAGI. This CDR3 is 15 amino acids long. The CDR3 sequence: CASSYAPSGQETQYF. In DNA, the CDR3 is TGTGCCAGCAGTTACGCCCCTAGCGGACAAGAGACCCAGTACTTC.

CDR3 sequence (DNA): TGCACCAGCACGCAATTAGCGGGAGAAAACCCCTACGAGCAGTACTTC. Its translation: CTSTQLAGENPYEQYF. The V call is TRBV1, the J call TRBJ2-7; the DNA was not compared with TRBD2, the D call given in the table. TRBV1 is deemed a pseudogene. The CDR3 loop spans 16 amino acids.

This clonotype occurred a few times. The chain uses TRBV18 and TRBJ2-2; D is unclear. The CDR3 is 13 residues long. V was shortened by 1 base and J by 7 bases, with 7 bases between the two germline ends. The germline V gene encodes CDR1 KGHSH and CDR2 LQKENI. The CDR3, as DNA: TGTGCCAGCTCACCACTTGGGGTCGGGGAGCTGTTTTTT. It is translated as CASSPLGVGELFF.

This clonotype was seen only a few times. V is TRBV6-6 and J is TRBJ2-4; no definite D call. V lost 3 bases, J lost 7 bases, and 4 bases lay in between. The CDR3 extends over 11 amino acids. Germline CDR1 reads MNHNY; CDR2 reads SVGAGI (reference sequence). The CDR3 DNA sequence: TGTGCCAGCAGTTATCAGAACATTCAGTACTTC. Amino acids: CASSYQNIQYF.

This clonotype was picked up a small number of times. The V and J genes are TRBV7-8 and TRBJ2-7, with D uncertain. The V end was cut by 1 base, the J end by 5 bases, with 12 bases between. CDR3 length equals 14 residues. CDR1 and CDR2 (germline): SGHVS, FQNEAQ. The CDR3 DNA sequence: TGTGCCAGCAGCTTAGGTCGCAGGTTCCACGAGCAGTACTTC. It encodes CASSLGRRFHEQYF.

This clonotype has just a few counts. The genes are TRBV20-1 and TRBJ2-4; 9 bases are shared with TRBD2. This CDR3 comprises 16 residues. Germline V lookup: CDR1 DFQATT, CDR2 SNEGSKA (reference sequence). After removal of 0 bases from V and 0 bases from J, the junction contained 3 bases not matched to a gene. The CDR3 loop is CSARDGLAIAKNIQYF. CDR3 sequence (DNA): TGCAGTGCTAGAGATGGACTAGCGATAGCCAAAAACATTCAGTACTTC.

This clonotype was recorded a few times. This chain connects TRBV5-1 to TRBJ1-1; D gene unclear. This CDR3 has 14 residues. CDR1 and CDR2 (germline): SGHRS, YFSETQ. Trimming left V 0 bases short and J 6 bases short, with 12 bases between. The CDR3 sequence: CASSLDYVGSEAFF. For the CDR3, the DNA is TGCGCCAGCAGCTTGGATTATGTGGGGTCTGAAGCTTTCTTT.

This sequence joins TRBV30 and TRBJ2-5; D is unclear. V dropped 1 base and J dropped 10 bases, with 22 bases sitting between them. This CDR3 spans 15 amino acids. CDR1 GTSNPN and CDR2 SVGIG come from the germline V gene (reference sequence). CDR3 DNA: TGTGCCTGGAGTGGGGATCTCCGTGGGAAGATCGACCAGTACTTC. This translates into CAWSGDLRGKIDQYF.

This clonotype was recorded once. The CDR3, as DNA: TGTGCCAGCAGCTTAGCGGTAGCGGGAGGGTACCAAGAGACCCAGTACTTC. It is translated as CASSLAVAGGYQETQYF. The chain uses TRBV7-2 and TRBJ2-5; 11 nucleotides line up with TRBD2. The V segment lost 0 bases and the J segment 0 bases; nucleotides outside the gene matches: 3. CDR3 length: 17 residues. Germline CDR1 is SGHTA and CDR2 is FQGNSA.

The sample holds a few counts of this clonotype. This chain joins TRBV29-1 and TRBJ2-1; 9 bases are a match to TRBD2. Germline assignment: CDR1 SQVTM and CDR2 ANQGSEA. V shed 3 bases and J 8 bases; nucleotides not matched to a gene: 8. This CDR3 spans 14 amino acids. CDR3 nucleotide sequence: TGCAGCGTTGAGACTATAGCGGGAGCCTATGAGCAGTTCTTC. Its protein product is CSVETIAGAYEQFF.

This clonotype showed up just a few times. The V gene is TRBV5-6, the J gene TRBJ1-2; D remains ambiguous. The V gene's germline CDR1 is SGHDT and CDR2 YYEEEE. This CDR3 comprises 13 residues. Between the trimmed V and J ends, which lost 2 bases and 4 bases, there was a span of 9 bases. CDR3 bases: TGTGCCAGCAGCTTACCCTTTCCCTATGGCTACACCTTC. It encodes CASSLPFPYGYTF.

This clonotype has just a few counts. This chain links TRBV5-6 with TRBJ2-3, with D uncertain. The CDR3 is 14 amino acids. Germline-derived CDR1 and CDR2 are SGHDT and YYEEEE. V shed 0 bases and J shed 2 bases, with 7 bases lying between them. CDR3 sequence (DNA): TGTGCCAGCAGCTTGGAGCTTCCCACAGATACGCAGTATTTT. Protein: CASSLELPTDTQYF.

The table lists this clonotype with a few counts. The genes are TRBV5-1 and TRBJ2-3; D uncertain. V was clipped by 4 bases and J by 4 bases, with 10 bases between them. CDR3 length equals 13 residues. Looked up from germline, CDR1 is SGHRS and CDR2 is YFSETQ. CDR3 DNA: TGCGCCAGCAGCGGACGGGTCTCAGATACGCAGTATTTT. Amino acids: CASSGRVSDTQYF.

CDR3 nucleotide sequence: TGTGCCAGCTCACCGGCAGAGAACTATGGCTACACCTTC. Encoded protein: CASSPAENYGYTF. This chain connects TRBV18 to TRBJ1-2, with unresolved D. Germline V gene sequence: CDR1 KGHSH, CDR2 LQKENI. This CDR3 has 13 amino acids. V lost 3 bases to trimming and J lost 2 bases, with 7 bases between them.

CDR3 region: CASSLWDAKNIQYF. DNA for the CDR3: TGTGCCAGCAGTTTATGGGACGCCAAAAACATTCAGTACTTC. This rearrangement joins TRBV12-3 or TRBV12-4 to TRBJ2-4; D possibly uses TRBD1 or TRBD2 (5 bases each). The germline V and J ends were trimmed by 2 bases and 1 base, with 6 bases remaining between them. The CDR3 has 14 amino acids.

The chain combines TRBV20-1 with TRBJ2-2, with 11 bases matching TRBD2. CDR1 and CDR2 (germline): DFQATT, SNEGSKA (reference sequence). This CDR3 is built from 16 residues. Germline trimming cut 3 bases from V and 5 bases from J; bases unmatched to any gene: 8. CDR3 nucleotides: TGCAGTGCTAGGGGTAGCGGGAGGGCCATAACCGGGGAGCTGTTTTTT. Its translation: CSARGSGRAITGELFF.

This clonotype was seen a handful of times. The rearrangement uses TRBV12-3 or TRBV12-4 and TRBJ1-5; D not certain. The CDR3 length is 14 residues. Deletions cut 3 bases from V and 7 bases from J, with 13 bases between. CDR3 in amino acids: CASSFTVRSQPQHF. The CDR3 nucleotides are TGTGCCAGCAGTTTCACGGTACGGAGCCAGCCCCAGCATTTT.

The chain couples TRBV7-9 to TRBJ2-1, with unresolved D. Germline V gives CDR1 SEHNR, CDR2 FQNEAQ (reference sequence). The CDR3 runs to 12 residues. V lost 1 base and J lost 5, with 3 bases in between. The CDR3 sequence: CASSLENNEQFF. The CDR3 bases are TGTGCCAGCAGCTTAGAGAACAATGAGCAGTTCTTC.

This clonotype has more than one count but fewer than ten. This chain connects TRBV7-2 to TRBJ2-2; maybe TRBD2 (6 bases). CDR3 length: 16 residues. CDR1 and CDR2 from the germline V gene are SGHTA and FQGNSA. V gave up 0 bases and J gave up 0 bases, with 8 bases separating them. CDR3 DNA sequence: TGTGCCAGCAGCTTAGCTGGAGGGACGAACACCGGGGAGCTGTTTTTT. Encoded protein: CASSLAGGTNTGELFF.

This clonotype has just a few counts. CDR3 region: CSALRDLNEKLFF. The CDR3 region has the DNA TGCAGCGCCCTCCGGGACCTTAATGAAAAACTGTTTTTT. The chain combines TRBV29-1 with TRBJ1-4; the D gene is possibly TRBD1 (5 bases). Germline V gene lookup returns CDR1 SQVTM and CDR2 ANQGSEA. V gave up 7 bases and J gave up 4 bases, with 13 bases separating them. The length of the CDR3 is 13 residues. The entire variable domain, with the rest obtained from reference TRBV29-1 and TRBJ1-4, is as follows: SAVISQKPSRDICQRGTSLTIQCQVDSQVTMMFWYRQQPGQSLTLIATANQGSEATYESGFVIDKFPISRPNLTFSTLTVSNMSPEDSSIYLCSALRDLNEKLFFGSGTQLSVL.

This clonotype was found a few times. V gene TRBV29-1 combines with J gene TRBJ1-1, with 10 bases identical to TRBD1. Germline lookup yields CDR1 SQVTM and CDR2 ANQGSEA. V lost 6 bases and J lost 7; bases outside the gene matches: 8. The CDR3 spans 13 residues. The CDR3 DNA reads TGCAGCGTCGAGACAGGGGGCACAGATGAAGCTTTCTTT. The encoded protein is CSVETGGTDEAFF.

The chain uses TRBV23-1 and TRBJ1-4; the D gene is possibly TRBD1 (5 bases). TRBV23-1 is labeled an ORF, and its function is uncertain. The CDR3 is made up of 15 amino acids. V shed 5 bases and J shed 6 bases, with 16 bases lying between them. This CDR3 reads CASSGTYFGDEKLFF. The CDR3 nucleotides are TGCGCCAGCAGTGGGACGTATTTTGGAGATGAAAAACTGTTTTTT.

This rearrangement joins TRBV5-5 to TRBJ2-5, with D perhaps TRBD2 (5 bases). The germline V gene has CDR1 SGHKS and CDR2 YYEKEE (reference sequence). The CDR3 runs to 15 residues. The V and J ends lost 0 bases and 5 bases respectively, with 14 bases between them. CDR3 DNA: TGTGCCAGCAGCTTGGCCGTCGGGGTCCGCGAGACCCAGTACTTC. This translates into CASSLAVGVRETQYF.

In its sample, this clonotype was seen a few times. V gene TRBV19 combines with J gene TRBJ2-7, with a possible D match to TRBD1 (6 bases). The CDR3 has 14 amino acids. Looked up from germline, CDR1 is LNHDA and CDR2 is SQIVND (reference sequence). Trimming removed 3 bases from V and 0 bases from J, with 9 bases in between. CDR3 in amino acids: CASSIGQFSYEQYF. The CDR3 DNA reads as TGTGCCAGTAGTATCGGACAGTTCTCCTACGAGCAGTACTTC.

The CDR3 sequence is CSALNRGRTGYTF. In DNA form, the CDR3 reads TGCAGTGCTTTGAACAGGGGGCGGACTGGCTACACCTTC. The J gene is TRBJ1-2, the V gene TRBV20-1; 9 positions match TRBD1. The J segment lost 7 bases and the V segment lost 5 bases, leaving 8 bases of the junction unmatched. The CDR3 sequence is 13 residues long. Germline loops: CDR1 DFQATT, CDR2 SNEGSKA (reference sequence).